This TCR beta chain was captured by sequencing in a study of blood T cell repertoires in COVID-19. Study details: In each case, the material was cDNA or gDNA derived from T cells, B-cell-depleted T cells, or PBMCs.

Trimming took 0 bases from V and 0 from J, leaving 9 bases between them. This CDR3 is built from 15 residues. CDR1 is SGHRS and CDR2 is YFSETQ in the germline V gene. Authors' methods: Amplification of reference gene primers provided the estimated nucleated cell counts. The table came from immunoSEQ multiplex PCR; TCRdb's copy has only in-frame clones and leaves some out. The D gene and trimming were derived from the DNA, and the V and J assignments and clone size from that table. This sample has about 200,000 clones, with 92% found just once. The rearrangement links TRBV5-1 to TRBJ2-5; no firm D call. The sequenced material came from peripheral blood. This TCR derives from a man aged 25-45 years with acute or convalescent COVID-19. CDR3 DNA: TGCGCCAGCAGCTTGGGCGGCACCTACCAAGAGACCCAGTACTTC. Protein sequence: CASSLGGTYQETQYF.